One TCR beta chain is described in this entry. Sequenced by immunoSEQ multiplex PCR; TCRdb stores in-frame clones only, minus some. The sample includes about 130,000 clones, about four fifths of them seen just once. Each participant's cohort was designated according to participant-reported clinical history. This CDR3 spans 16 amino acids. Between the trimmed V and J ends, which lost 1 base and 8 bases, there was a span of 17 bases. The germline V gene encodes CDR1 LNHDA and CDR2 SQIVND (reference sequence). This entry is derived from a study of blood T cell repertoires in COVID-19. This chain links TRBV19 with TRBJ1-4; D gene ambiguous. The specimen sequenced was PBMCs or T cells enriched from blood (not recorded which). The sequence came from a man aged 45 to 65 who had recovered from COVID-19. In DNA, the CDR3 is TGTGCCAGTAGTATAGGAGAAAACACCCGAGGGGAAAAACTGTTTTTT. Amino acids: CASSIGENTRGEKLFF.